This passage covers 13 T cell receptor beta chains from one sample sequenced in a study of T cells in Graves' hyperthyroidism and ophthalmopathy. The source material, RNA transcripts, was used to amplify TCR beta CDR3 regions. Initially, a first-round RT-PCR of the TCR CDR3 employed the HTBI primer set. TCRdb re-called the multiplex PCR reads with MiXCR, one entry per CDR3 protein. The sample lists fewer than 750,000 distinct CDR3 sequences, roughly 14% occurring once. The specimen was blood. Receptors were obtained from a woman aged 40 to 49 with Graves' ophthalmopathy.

This chain's CDR3 is CASSQRFGRVWGNQPQHF. The CDR3 region has the DNA TGTGCCAGCAGCCAAAGGTTTGGCAGGGTTTGGGGCAATCAGCCCCAGCATTTT. The chain combines TRBV3-1 with TRBJ1-5; D is possibly TRBD1 (5 bases). The CDR3 consists of 18 residues. The germline gives CDR1 LGHDT, CDR2 YNNKEL (reference sequence). Trimming shortened V by 2 bases and J by 2 bases, and 19 bases separated the two germline ends.

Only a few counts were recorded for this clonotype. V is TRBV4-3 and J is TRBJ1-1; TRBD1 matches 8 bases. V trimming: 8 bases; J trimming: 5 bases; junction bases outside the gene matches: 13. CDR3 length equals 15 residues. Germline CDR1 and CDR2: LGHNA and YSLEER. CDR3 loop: CASCPGTGSWTEAFF. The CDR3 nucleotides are TGCGCCAGCTGCCCCGGGACAGGCTCATGGACTGAAGCTTTCTTT.

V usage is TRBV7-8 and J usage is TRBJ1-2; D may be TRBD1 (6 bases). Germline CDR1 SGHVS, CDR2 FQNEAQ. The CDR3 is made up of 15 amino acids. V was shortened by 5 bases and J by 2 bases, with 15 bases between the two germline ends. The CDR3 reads CASSLPIGGNYGYTF. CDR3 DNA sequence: TGTGCCAGCAGCCTACCAATAGGGGGAAACTATGGCTACACCTTC.

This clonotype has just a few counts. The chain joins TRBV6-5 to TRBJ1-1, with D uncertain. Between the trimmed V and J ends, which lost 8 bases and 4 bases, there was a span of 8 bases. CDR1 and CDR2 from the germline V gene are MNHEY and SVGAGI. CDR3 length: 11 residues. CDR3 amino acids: CASLGSTEAFF. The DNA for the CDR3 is TGTGCCAGCCTTGGAAGCACTGAAGCTTTCTTT.

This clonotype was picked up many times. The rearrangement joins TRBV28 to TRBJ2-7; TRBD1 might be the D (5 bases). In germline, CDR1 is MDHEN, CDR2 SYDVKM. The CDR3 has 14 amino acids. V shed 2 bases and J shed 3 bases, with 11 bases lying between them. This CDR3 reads CASSLPGSYYEQYF. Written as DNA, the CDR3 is TGTGCCAGCAGTTTACCAGGGTCTTACTACGAGCAGTACTTC.

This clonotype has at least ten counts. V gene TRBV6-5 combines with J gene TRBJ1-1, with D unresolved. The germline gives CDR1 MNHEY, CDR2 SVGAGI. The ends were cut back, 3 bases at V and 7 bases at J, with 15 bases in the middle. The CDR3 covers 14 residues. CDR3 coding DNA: TGTGCCAGCAGTTATACCGAGGGTTCAGGTGAAGCTTTCTTT. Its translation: CASSYTEGSGEAFF.

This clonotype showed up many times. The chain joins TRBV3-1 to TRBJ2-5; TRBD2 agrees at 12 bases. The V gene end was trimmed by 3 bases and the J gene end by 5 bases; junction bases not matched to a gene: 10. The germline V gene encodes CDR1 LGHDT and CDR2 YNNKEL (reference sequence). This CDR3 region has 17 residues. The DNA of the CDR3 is TGTGCCAGCAGCCATAGGACTAGCGGGGTTATCATGGAGACCCAGTACTTC. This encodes CASSHRTSGVIMETQYF.

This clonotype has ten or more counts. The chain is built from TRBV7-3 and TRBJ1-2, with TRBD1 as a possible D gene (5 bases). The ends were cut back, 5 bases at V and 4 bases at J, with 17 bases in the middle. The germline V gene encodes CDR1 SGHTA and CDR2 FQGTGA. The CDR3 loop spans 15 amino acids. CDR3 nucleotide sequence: TGTGCCAGCAGCCCCTTCAACGGGGCTGGCTATGGCTACACCTTC. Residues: CASSPFNGAGYGYTF.

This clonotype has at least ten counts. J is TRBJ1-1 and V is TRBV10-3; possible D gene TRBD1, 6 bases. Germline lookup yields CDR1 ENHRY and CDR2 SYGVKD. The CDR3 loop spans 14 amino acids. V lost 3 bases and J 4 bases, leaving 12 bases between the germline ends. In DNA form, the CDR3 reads TGTGCCATCAGTGACCGCGGACAGATCACTGAAGCTTTCTTT. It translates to CAISDRGQITEAFF.

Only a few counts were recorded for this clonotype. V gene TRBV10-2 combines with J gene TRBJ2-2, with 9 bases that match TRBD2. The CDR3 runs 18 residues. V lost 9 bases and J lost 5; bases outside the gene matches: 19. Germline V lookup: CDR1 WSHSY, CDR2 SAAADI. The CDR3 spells CASHNPGLATSETGELFF. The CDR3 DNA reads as TGCGCCAGTCATAATCCGGGACTAGCTACGAGCGAGACCGGGGAGCTGTTTTTT.

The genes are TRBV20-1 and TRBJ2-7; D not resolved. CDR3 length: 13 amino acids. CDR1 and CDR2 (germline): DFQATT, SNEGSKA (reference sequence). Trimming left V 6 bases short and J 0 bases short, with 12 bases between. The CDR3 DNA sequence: TGCAGTGCCGCGACTCCACGCTCCTACGAGCAGTACTTC. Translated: CSAATPRSYEQYF.

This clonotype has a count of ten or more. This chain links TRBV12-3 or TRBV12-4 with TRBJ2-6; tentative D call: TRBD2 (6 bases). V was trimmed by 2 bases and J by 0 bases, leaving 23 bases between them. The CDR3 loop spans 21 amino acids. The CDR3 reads CASSLSFGAGKTLSGANVLTF. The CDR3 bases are TGTGCCAGCAGTTTAAGCTTTGGGGCGGGAAAAACGCTCTCTGGGGCCAACGTCCTGACTTTC.

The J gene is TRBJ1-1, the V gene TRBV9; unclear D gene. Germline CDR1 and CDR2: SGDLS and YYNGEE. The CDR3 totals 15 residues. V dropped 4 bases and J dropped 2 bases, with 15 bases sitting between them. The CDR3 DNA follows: TGTGCCAGCAGCCTCAGGTACGACCTAAACACTGAAGCTTTCTTT. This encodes CASSLRYDLNTEAFF.